This T cell receptor beta chain was sequenced during a study of T-cell memory formation after mild COVID-19. This CDR3 comprises 13 residues. With respect to this clonotype: Its antigen is not identified.

A 5'RACE reaction primed in the constant segment made cDNA libraries of TCR alpha and TCR beta, and these carried sample barcodes and UMIs. TCRdb re-derived calls from the 5' RACE reads in MiXCR, one entry per CDR3 protein. The sample has 95,000 to 120,000 distinct CDR3 sequences; over 15% are singletons. Points from the study as a whole: CD4+ contracting clones were found mainly in CM and EM, and CD8+ ones in EMRA.

Sequencing was performed on PBMCs or a T cell subset sorted from them (not recorded which). The TCR comes from a man aged 18 to 35 who had mild COVID-19 (a few samples of this study predate the infection). Cell type and time point are not known. The V call is TRBV12-2, the J call TRBJ2-7. TRBV12-2 is labeled a pseudogene. CDR3 loop: CASLLVHPMEQYV. DNA for the CDR3: TGTGCAAGTCTCCTAGTTCACCCCATGGAGCAGTACGTC.